This T cell receptor beta chain was captured in a study of OX40 agonist ivuxolimab in advanced cancers. Whole-study results and caveats: At doses 0.1 to 3.0 mg/kg, CD4+ and CD8+ clones expanded. Among T cells, CD8+ cells averaged more expanded clones than CD4+ cells.

This CDR3 spans 17 amino acids. Germline CDR1 reads LNHDA; CDR2 reads SQIVND (reference sequence). Losses at the gene ends were 4 bases for V and 0 bases for J; bases not matched to a gene: 5. A remark on this clone: Its antigen is undetermined.

Data came from immunoSEQ multiplex PCR; TCRdb stores just in-frame clones and leaves some out. The table shows about 96,000 clones, with roughly 80% occurring only once. The specimen comprised CD4+ or CD8+ T cells sorted from blood, sampled in a trial of the OX40 agonist ivuxolimab. The clonotype comes from an adult with an advanced solid tumor such as melanoma, head and neck, liver or kidney cancer. The J gene is TRBJ2-2, the V gene TRBV19, with 10 bases matching TRBD1. For the CDR3, the DNA is TGTGCCAGTAGTACCGGGACAGGGGCCCCGAACACCGGGGAGCTGTTTTTT. Translating gives CASSTGTGAPNTGELFF.